Each of the 25 T cell receptor beta chains below was sequenced from the same sample in a study of T cell changes during pregnancy in multiple sclerosis (dated by TCRdb to about 2019). Preparation of the library involved the immunoSEQ multiplex PCR assay. TCRdb's version of the immuneACCESS table is confined to in-frame rearrangements and falls short of the full clone set. An unresolved V gene accounts for under half of the shortfall where checked; the remainder is of unknown origin. The table for this sample lists roughly 58,000 clones; about 90% of them were counted only once. The ten most abundant clones make up 0.15% to 0.2% of the sample. Sequencing was performed on CD4+ T cells from peripheral blood mononuclear cells, taken after pregnancy. The receptors originated from a female donor in good health, enrolled as a control in a pregnancy study.

This clone was counted only a few times. Written as DNA, the CDR3 is TGTGCCAGCAGCCAAGTTGCTCAAGGGGCGACTAATGAAAAACTGTTTTTT. It codes for CASSQVAQGATNEKLFF. The V call is TRBV4-2, the J call TRBJ1-4; the D gene is possibly TRBD1 (5 bases). The CDR3 runs 17 residues. V lost 1 base and J 2 bases, leaving 14 bases between the germline ends. Per germline, CDR1 LGHNA and CDR2 YNFKEQ.

The chain employs TRBV7-2 and TRBJ1-2; D might be TRBD1 (6 bases). Germline values: CDR1 SGHTA, CDR2 FQGNSA. The CDR3 totals 16 residues. V lost 5 bases, J lost 10 bases, and 26 bases lay in between. CDR3 region: CASSRSNRVPPGDYTF. CDR3 sequence (DNA): TGTGCCAGCAGCCGTTCGAACAGGGTGCCCCCAGGGGACTACACCTTC.

The rearrangement joins TRBV5-6 to TRBJ2-5, with 9 bases matching TRBD2. The V and J ends lost 0 bases and 6 bases, in that order; junction bases with no gene match: 9. Per germline, CDR1 SGHDT and CDR2 YYEEEE. This CDR3 is 16 amino acids long. The CDR3 reads CASSLVVRGGQQTQYF. The CDR3 DNA reads as TGTGCCAGCAGCTTGGTAGTGCGGGGGGGCCAGCAGACCCAGTACTTC.

This clone appeared a single time. This rearrangement joins TRBV4-3 to TRBJ2-7, with a weak D call TRBD1 (5 bases). V lost 4 bases, J lost 3 bases, and 10 bases lay in between. This CDR3 region has 13 residues. The germline V gene has CDR1 LGHNA and CDR2 YSLEER. CDR3 coding DNA: TGCGCCAGCAGCCTGGGGCAGTACTACGAGCAGTACTTC. Its translation is CASSLGQYYEQYF.

This chain uses TRBV13 with TRBJ1-2; a possible D gene is TRBD1 (5 bases). V was shortened by 5 bases and J by 4 bases, with 14 bases between the two germline ends. The CDR3 has 14 amino acids. The germline V gene encodes CDR1 PRHDT and CDR2 FYEKMQ (reference sequence). The CDR3 region has the DNA TGTGCCAGCAGCGACCGACAGATCGTCTATGGCTACACCTTC. Its translation: CASSDRQIVYGYTF.

This clone was counted once. The V gene is TRBV5-1, the J gene TRBJ2-7; D is unclear. CDR1 SGHRS and CDR2 YFSETQ come from the germline V gene. Trimming took 5 bases from V and 1 from J, leaving 16 bases between them. The CDR3 length is 15 residues. Here the CDR3 DNA reads TGCGCCAGCAGGCGAAGTCTAACAGAGTCCTACGAGCAGTACTTC. Translation gives CASRRSLTESYEQYF. Full variable domain (remainder filled in from reference TRBV5-1 and TRBJ2-7): KAGVTQTPRYLIKTRGQQVTLSCSPISGHRSVSWYQQTPGQGLQFLFEYFSETQRNKGNFPGRFSGRQFSNSRSEMNVSTLELGDSALYLCASRRSLTESYEQYFGPGTRLTVT.

V is TRBV11-2 and J is TRBJ2-1, with 9 positions matching TRBD1. Trimming at V came to 0 bases and at J to 4 bases, leaving 1 base not matched to a gene. Germline values: CDR1 SGHAT, CDR2 FQNNGV. CDR3 length equals 15 residues. The CDR3 loop reads CASSLEGQGYNEQFF. The CDR3 DNA reads TGTGCCAGCAGCTTAGAGGGACAGGGATACAATGAGCAGTTCTTC.

The chain has TRBV4-2 and TRBJ1-6, with D possibly TRBD1 on 5 matching bases. The V end lost 1 base, the J end lost 9 bases, and 10 bases lay between the germline ends. CDR1 and CDR2 (germline): LGHNA, YNFKEQ. The CDR3 has 14 residues. The CDR3 spells CASSQGQPSSPLHF. The CDR3 region has the DNA TGTGCCAGCAGCCAAGGACAGCCAAGTTCACCCCTCCACTTT.

With regard to this clone: The junction departs from germline at one end; a sequencing error may be responsible. The chain is built from TRBV4-1 and TRBJ1-5; D is uncertain. Germline lookup yields CDR1 MGHRA and CDR2 YSYEKL. The CDR3 spans 13 residues. CDR3 nucleotides: TGCGCCAGCAGCCAAGAAATCAGGCAGCTCCAGCATTTT. This encodes CASSQEIRQLQHF.

This chain joins TRBV5-1 and TRBJ2-3, with D possibly being TRBD1 (6 bases). CDR3 length equals 11 residues. Trimming took 5 bases from V and 6 from J, leaving 7 bases between them. Germline assignment: CDR1 SGHRS and CDR2 YFSETQ. The CDR3 DNA reads TGCGCCAGCAGTCAGGGGGATACGCAGTATTTT. It is translated as CASSQGDTQYF.

The chain employs TRBV7-2 and TRBJ1-2; TRBD1 aligns across 10 bases. From germline, CDR1 is SGHTA and CDR2 FQGNSA. The CDR3 is 15 amino acids. The trim removed 3 bases at V and 4 bases at J, leaving 5 bases unmatched. The CDR3 coding sequence is TGTGCCAGCAGCTTGTACCGGGACAGGGGCTATGGCTACACCTTC. Its protein product is CASSLYRDRGYGYTF.

The chain combines TRBV19 with TRBJ2-4; weak D call: TRBD1 (5 bases). Trimming stripped 10 bases from V and 5 bases from J, with 9 bases between. This CDR3 spans 11 amino acids. Germline V gene lookup returns CDR1 LNHDA and CDR2 SQIVND (reference sequence). CDR3 protein: CATGLENIQYF. The DNA of the CDR3 is TGTGCCACAGGGTTGGAAAACATTCAGTACTTC.

V and J are TRBV5-8 and TRBJ2-3, with D perhaps matching TRBD2 (5 bases). Trimming pared 4 bases from V and 6 bases from J, leaving 12 bases between. CDR3 length: 13 residues. Germline CDR1 reads SGHTS; CDR2 reads YDEGEE. DNA for the CDR3: TGTGCCAGCAGCCGGTACCTAGCTGATACGCAGTATTTT. It translates to CASSRYLADTQYF.

This clone was detected only once. This chain joins TRBV5-1 and TRBJ1-1, with D perhaps matching TRBD1 (5 bases). V lost 0 bases and J lost 4, with 7 bases in between. Germline assignment: CDR1 SGHRS and CDR2 YFSETQ. The CDR3 length is 13 residues. The CDR3 region is CASSLGGTTEAFF. In nucleotides, the CDR3 is TGCGCCAGCAGCTTGGGGGGCACCACTGAAGCTTTCTTT. The variable domain in full, completed from reference TRBV5-1 and TRBJ1-1, reads KAGVTQTPRYLIKTRGQQVTLSCSPISGHRSVSWYQQTPGQGLQFLFEYFSETQRNKGNFPGRFSGRQFSNSRSEMNVSTLELGDSALYLCASSLGGTTEAFFGQGTRLTVV.

CDR3 in amino acids: CASSYSAGGIYEQYF. The CDR3 nucleotides are TGTGCCAGCAGTTACTCGGCAGGGGGAATCTACGAGCAGTACTTC. The J gene is TRBJ2-7, the V gene TRBV6-6; 7 positions agree with TRBD1. Looked up from germline, CDR1 is MNHNY and CDR2 is SVGAGI (reference sequence). V trimming: 0 bases; J trimming: 3 bases; junction bases outside the gene matches: 5. CDR3 length equals 15 residues.

The chain recombines TRBV2 with TRBJ1-5; D uncertain. V was cut by 7 bases and J by 3 bases, with 13 bases left in between. The germline V gene has CDR1 SNHLY and CDR2 FYNNEI. The CDR3 loop spans 14 amino acids. CDR3 sequence: CASTPILNNQPQHF. CDR3 nucleotide sequence: TGTGCCAGCACTCCAATACTTAACAATCAGCCCCAGCATTTT.

This clone was seen more than once but under ten times. The same CDR3 can be traced to other DNA sequences in this sample. V is TRBV6-5 and J is TRBJ2-1, with TRBD1 matching 7 bases. V lost 7 bases to trimming and J lost 7 bases; unmatched junction nucleotides: 10. Germline loops: CDR1 MNHEY, CDR2 SVGAGI. The CDR3 covers 14 residues. The CDR3 here is CASKGAGGLNEQFF. CDR3 nucleotides: TGTGCCAGCAAGGGGGCGGGCGGGCTTAATGAGCAGTTCTTC.

The chain is built from TRBV21-1 and TRBJ1-2; TRBD1 is taken as the D call from the table, unchecked against the DNA. TRBV21-1 is labeled a pseudogene. There are 17 residues in the CDR3. CDR3 nucleotides: TGTGCCAGCAGCAAAGTTGGTACTCCTGCAGGGGACTATGGCTACACCTTC. Its translation is CASSKVGTPAGDYGYTF.

The rearrangement joins TRBV5-4 to TRBJ2-3; tentative D call: TRBD2 (5 bases). Trimming cost V 3 bases and J 4 bases, with 12 bases left between them. Germline V gene data show CDR1 as SGHNT and CDR2 as YYREEE (reference sequence). The CDR3 contains 14 residues. CDR3 nucleotide sequence: TGTGCCAGCAGCTCCCGGGGTCAGGCAGATACGCAGTATTTT. Protein: CASSSRGQADTQYF.

V gene TRBV15 combines with J gene TRBJ2-2, with TRBD1 identical over 8 bases. Trimming removed 6 bases from V and 4 bases from J; junction bases left unmatched: 4. Germline values: CDR1 LNHNV, CDR2 YYDKDF (reference sequence). This CDR3 has 14 residues. CDR3: CATRTGDLTGELFF. The CDR3 DNA sequence: TGTGCCACCAGGACAGGGGACCTCACCGGGGAGCTGTTTTTT. The variable domain in full, with the rest retrieved from reference TRBV15 and TRBJ2-2, is DAMVIQNPRYQVTQFGKPVTLSCSQTLNHNVMYWYQQKSSQAPKLLFHYYDKDFNNEADTPDNFQSRRPNTSFCFLDIRSPGLGDTAMYLCATRTGDLTGELFFGEGSRLTVL.

The chain combines TRBV10-3 with TRBJ1-2, with TRBD1 matching over 8 bases. The CDR3 extends over 13 amino acids. The V and J ends lost 10 bases and 6 bases, in that order; junction bases with no gene match: 10. Germline assignment: CDR1 ENHRY and CDR2 SYGVKD. This CDR3 reads CATLRTGRDGYTF. The CDR3 coding sequence is TGTGCCACCCTTAGGACAGGGCGCGATGGCTACACCTTC.

The gene calls are TRBV7-2 and TRBJ1-3; 9 bases are shared with TRBD1. The V gene end was trimmed by 1 base and the J gene end by 7 bases; junction bases not matched to a gene: 5. The length of the CDR3 is 15 residues. The germline V gene has CDR1 SGHTA and CDR2 FQGNSA. CDR3: CASSLGGQGWNTIYF. The CDR3 DNA is TGTGCCAGCAGCTTAGGCGGACAGGGGTGGAACACCATATATTTT.

The CDR3: CASSLAGANTEAFF. The CDR3 DNA follows: TGTGCCAGCAGCTTAGCGGGGGCAAACACTGAAGCTTTCTTT. V usage is TRBV7-9 and J usage is TRBJ1-1; the D gene is possibly TRBD1 (6 bases). This CDR3 comprises 14 residues. Germline loops: CDR1 SEHNR, CDR2 FQNEAQ (reference sequence). Trimming stripped 0 bases from V and 2 bases from J, with 7 bases between.

This chain links TRBV4-1 with TRBJ2-7; perhaps TRBD1 as D (6 bases). Germline assignment: CDR1 MGHRA and CDR2 YSYEKL. The CDR3 covers 15 residues. V lost 2 bases and J lost 2, with 13 bases in between. CDR3: CASSQQWTATYEQYF. The CDR3 DNA reads as TGCGCCAGCAGCCAACAGTGGACAGCCACCTACGAGCAGTACTTC.

The rearrangement links TRBV4-2 to TRBJ2-3, with TRBD1 as a possible D gene (6 bases). The germline V gene encodes CDR1 LGHNA and CDR2 YNFKEQ. The CDR3 has 15 amino acids. V lost 2 bases to trimming and J lost 2 bases, with 11 bases between them. The CDR3 protein is CASSQNRAYTDTQYF. CDR3 nucleotide sequence: TGTGCCAGCAGCCAAAACAGGGCCTACACAGATACGCAGTATTTT.